This TCR beta chain derives from a study of blood T cell repertoires in COVID-19. Across the whole study: Sources were T cells, B-cell-depleted T cells, or PBMCs; the material itself was cDNA or gDNA.

Authors' processing steps: Scientists estimated how many nucleated cells there were by amplifying reference gene primers. Sequencing was performed with immunoSEQ multiplex PCR; in TCRdb, only in-frame clones are kept and a portion is missing. The D gene and trimming were derived from the DNA, and the V and J assignments and clone size from that table. This sample carries about 150,000 clones, around 83% of them seen once, and the ten largest clones take 12%. While infection was still active, Seattle patients were enrolled and then followed longitudinally. This sequence was found in a woman aged 55-69 years with COVID-19, enrolled during active disease. Sequencing used peripheral blood.

CDR3 nucleotides: TGTGCCAGCAGCGTAGCACAGGGGGAGGGCTACACCTTC. Translation gives CASSVAQGEGYTF. The chain carries TRBV9 and TRBJ1-2; 8 bases line up with TRBD1. From germline, CDR1 is SGDLS and CDR2 YYNGEE. The CDR3 covers 13 residues. V was clipped by 0 bases and J by 8 bases; unmatched bases: 3.